The entry below gives a single T cell receptor (beta chain) sequence along with its context. Its antigen is unknown. The record originates from a study of shared clonotypes between healthy human individuals. The study, taken as a whole, reports: Deeper or shallower sequencing was expected to change how clonotypes are shared among donors.

The material for each subset, its genomic DNA, was split evenly across several immunoSEQ plates. Some clones are missing from TCRdb's copy, which holds only in-frame ones; the method was immunoSEQ multiplex PCR. The sample lists 1.6 million or so clones, approximately 98.5% occurring once. Both subsets, CD45RA+ naive and CD45RA-negative memory, were split from the CD4+ cells. Sequencing was performed on naive CD4+ T cells sorted from blood. Subset meaning: CD45RA+ positively selected. The origin of this receptor is a man younger than 45 in good health.

Here the CDR3 DNA reads TGTGCCAGCAGTTTCGGACAGCTCTCTGGAAACACCATATATTTT. Amino acids: CASSFGQLSGNTIYF. V is TRBV6-6 and J is TRBJ1-3; tentatively, D is TRBD1 (6 bases). Germline values: CDR1 MNHNY, CDR2 SVGAGI (reference sequence). The CDR3 runs to 15 residues. V lost 4 bases, J lost 0 bases, and 10 bases lay in between.